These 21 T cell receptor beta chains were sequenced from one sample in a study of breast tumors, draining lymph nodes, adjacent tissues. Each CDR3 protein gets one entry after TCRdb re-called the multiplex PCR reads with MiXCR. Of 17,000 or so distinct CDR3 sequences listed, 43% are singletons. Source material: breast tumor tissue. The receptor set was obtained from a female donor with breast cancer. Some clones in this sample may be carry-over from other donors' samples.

The CDR3 sequence is CASSVPDGGRDSPLHF. DNA of the CDR3: TGTGCCAGCAGCGTACCTGACGGGGGCAGGGATTCACCCCTCCACTTT. The rearrangement links TRBV9 to TRBJ1-6, with D possibly matching TRBD1 (6 bases). Germline V gene sequence: CDR1 SGDLS, CDR2 YYNGEE. The V and J ends lost 1 base and 8 bases respectively, with 16 bases between them. CDR3 length equals 16 residues.

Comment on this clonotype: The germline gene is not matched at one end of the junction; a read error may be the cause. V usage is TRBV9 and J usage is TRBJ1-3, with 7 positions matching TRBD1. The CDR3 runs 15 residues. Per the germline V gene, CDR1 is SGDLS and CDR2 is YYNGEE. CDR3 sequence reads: CASSVETGTGNTTYF. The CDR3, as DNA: TGCGCCAGCAGCGTAGAGACAGGGACGGGAAACACCACATATTTT.

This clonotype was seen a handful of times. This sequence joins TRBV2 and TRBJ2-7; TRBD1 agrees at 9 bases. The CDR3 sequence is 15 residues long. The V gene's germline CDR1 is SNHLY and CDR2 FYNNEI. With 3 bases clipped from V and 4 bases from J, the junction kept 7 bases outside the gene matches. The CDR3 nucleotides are TGTGCCAGCAGTGAGTCGGGGACAGGGTTATACGAGCAGTACTTC. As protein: CASSESGTGLYEQYF. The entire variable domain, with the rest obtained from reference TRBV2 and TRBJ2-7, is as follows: EPEVTQTPSHQVTQMGQEVILRCVPISNHLYFYWYRQILGQKVEFLVSFYNNEISEKSEIFDDQFSVERPDGSNFTLKIRSTKLEDSAMYFCASSESGTGLYEQYFGPGTRLTVT.

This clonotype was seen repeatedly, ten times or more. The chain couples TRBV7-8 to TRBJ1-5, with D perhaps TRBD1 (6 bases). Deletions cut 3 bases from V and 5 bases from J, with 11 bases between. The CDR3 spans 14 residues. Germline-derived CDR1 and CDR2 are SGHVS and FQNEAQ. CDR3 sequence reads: CASSFGGGYQPQHF. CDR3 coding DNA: TGTGCCAGCAGCTTTGGGGGGGGCTATCAGCCCCAGCATTTT.

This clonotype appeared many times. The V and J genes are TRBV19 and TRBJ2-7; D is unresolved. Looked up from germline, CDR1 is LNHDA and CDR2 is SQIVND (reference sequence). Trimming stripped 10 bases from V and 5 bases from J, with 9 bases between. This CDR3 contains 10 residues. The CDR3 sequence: CAISPHEQYF. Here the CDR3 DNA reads TGTGCCATCTCCCCCCACGAGCAGTACTTC.

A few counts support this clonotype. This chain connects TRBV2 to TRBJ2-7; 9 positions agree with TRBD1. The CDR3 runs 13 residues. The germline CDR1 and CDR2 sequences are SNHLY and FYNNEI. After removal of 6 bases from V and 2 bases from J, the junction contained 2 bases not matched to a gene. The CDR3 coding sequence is TGTGCCAGCAGCGGACAGGGGACCTACGAGCAGTACGTC. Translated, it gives CASSGQGTYEQYV.

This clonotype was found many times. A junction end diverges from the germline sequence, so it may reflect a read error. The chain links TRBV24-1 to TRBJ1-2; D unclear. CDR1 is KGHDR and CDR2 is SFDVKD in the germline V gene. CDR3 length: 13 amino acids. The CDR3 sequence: CVTSGGPNYGYTF. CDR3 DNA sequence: TGTGTCACCAGTGGAGGGCCTAACTATGGCTACACCTTC.

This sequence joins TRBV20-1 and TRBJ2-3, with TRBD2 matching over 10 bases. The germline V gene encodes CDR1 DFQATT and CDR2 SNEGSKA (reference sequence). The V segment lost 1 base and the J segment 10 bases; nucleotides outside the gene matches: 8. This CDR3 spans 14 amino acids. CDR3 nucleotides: TGCAGTGCTAGAGGGGCTAGCGGGGGTCTCCCGCAGTATTTT. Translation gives CSARGASGGLPQYF.

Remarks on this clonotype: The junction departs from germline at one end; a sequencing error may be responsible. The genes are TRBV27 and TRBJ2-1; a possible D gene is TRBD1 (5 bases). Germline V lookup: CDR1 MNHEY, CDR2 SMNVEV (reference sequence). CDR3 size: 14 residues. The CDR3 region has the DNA TGTGCCAGCAGTTTAGGACAAACCTACAATGGGCAGTTCTTC. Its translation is CASSLGQTYNGQFF.

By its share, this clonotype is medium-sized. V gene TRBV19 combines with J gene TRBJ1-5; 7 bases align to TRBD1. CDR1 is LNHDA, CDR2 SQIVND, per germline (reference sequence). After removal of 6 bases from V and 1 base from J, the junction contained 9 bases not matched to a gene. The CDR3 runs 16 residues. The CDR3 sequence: CASSQTGYGSNQPQHF. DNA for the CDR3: TGTGCCAGTAGCCAGACAGGGTATGGGAGCAATCAGCCCCAGCATTTT. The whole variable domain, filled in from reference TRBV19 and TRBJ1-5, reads DGGITQSPKYLFRKEGQNVTLSCEQNLNHDAMYWYRQDPGQGLRLIYYSQIVNDFQKGDIAEGYSVSREKKESFPLTVTSAQKNPTAFYLCASSQTGYGSNQPQHFGDGTRLSIL.

The CDR3 sequence: CASSLDVNTIYF. CDR3 in DNA: TGTGCCAGCAGTTTGGACGTTAACACCATATATTTT. The chain is built from TRBV2 and TRBJ1-3; no definite D call. V was cut by 5 bases and J by 7 bases, with 9 bases left in between. Germline-derived CDR1 and CDR2 are SNHLY and FYNNEI. This CDR3 has 12 amino acids.

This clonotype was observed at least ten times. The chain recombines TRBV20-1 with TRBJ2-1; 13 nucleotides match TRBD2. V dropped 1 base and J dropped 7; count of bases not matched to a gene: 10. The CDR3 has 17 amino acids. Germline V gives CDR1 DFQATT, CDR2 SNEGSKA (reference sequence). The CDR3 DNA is TGCAGTGCTAGAGTCCCCAGGACTAGCGGGAGTGGGAATGAGCAGTTCTTC. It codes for CSARVPRTSGSGNEQFF.

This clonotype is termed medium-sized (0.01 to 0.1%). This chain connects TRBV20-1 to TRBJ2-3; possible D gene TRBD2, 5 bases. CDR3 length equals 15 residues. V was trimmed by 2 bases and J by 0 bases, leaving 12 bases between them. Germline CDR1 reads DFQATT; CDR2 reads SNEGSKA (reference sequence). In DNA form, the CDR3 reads TGCAGTGCTAGATCGGGGAGCGGTAGCACAGATACGCAGTATTTT. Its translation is CSARSGSGSTDTQYF.

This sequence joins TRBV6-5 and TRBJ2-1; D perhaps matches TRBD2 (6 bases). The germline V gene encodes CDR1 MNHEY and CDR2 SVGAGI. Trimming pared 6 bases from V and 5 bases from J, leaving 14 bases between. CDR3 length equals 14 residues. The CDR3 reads CASRRDQANNEQFF. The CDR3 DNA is TGTGCCAGCAGGCGGGACCAGGCGAACAATGAGCAGTTCTTC.

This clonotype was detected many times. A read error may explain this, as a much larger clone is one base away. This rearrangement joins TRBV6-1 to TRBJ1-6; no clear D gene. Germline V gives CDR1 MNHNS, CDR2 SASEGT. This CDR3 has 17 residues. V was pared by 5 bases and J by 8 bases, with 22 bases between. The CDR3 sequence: CASSQFTMGQLHSPLHF. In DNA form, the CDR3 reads TGTGCCAGCAGTCAATTCACTATGGGCCAGCTTCATTCACCCCTCCACTTT.

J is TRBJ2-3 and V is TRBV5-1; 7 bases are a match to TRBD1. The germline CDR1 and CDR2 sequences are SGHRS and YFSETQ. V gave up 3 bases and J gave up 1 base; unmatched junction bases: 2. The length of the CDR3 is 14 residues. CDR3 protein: CASSSGQGTDTQYF. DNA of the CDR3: TGCGCCAGCAGCTCAGGACAGGGCACAGATACGCAGTATTTT. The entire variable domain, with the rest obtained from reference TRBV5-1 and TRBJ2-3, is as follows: KAGVTQTPRYLIKTRGQQVTLSCSPISGHRSVSWYQQTPGQGLQFLFEYFSETQRNKGNFPGRFSGRQFSNSRSEMNVSTLELGDSALYLCASSSGQGTDTQYFGPGTRLTVL.

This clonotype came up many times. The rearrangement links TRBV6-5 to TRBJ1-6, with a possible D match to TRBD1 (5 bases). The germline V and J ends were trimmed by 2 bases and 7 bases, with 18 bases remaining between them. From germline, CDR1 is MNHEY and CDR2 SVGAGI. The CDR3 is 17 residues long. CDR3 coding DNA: TGTGCCAGCAGTTACCGTGGGTCAGGGACCGGGAATTCACCCCTCCACTTT. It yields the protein CASSYRGSGTGNSPLHF.

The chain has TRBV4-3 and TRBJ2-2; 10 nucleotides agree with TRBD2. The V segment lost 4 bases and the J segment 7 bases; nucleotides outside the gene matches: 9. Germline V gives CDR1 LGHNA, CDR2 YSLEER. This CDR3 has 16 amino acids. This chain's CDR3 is CASSPSSSGRVGELFF. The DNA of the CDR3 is TGCGCCAGCAGCCCATCTTCTAGCGGGAGAGTCGGGGAGCTGTTTTTT.

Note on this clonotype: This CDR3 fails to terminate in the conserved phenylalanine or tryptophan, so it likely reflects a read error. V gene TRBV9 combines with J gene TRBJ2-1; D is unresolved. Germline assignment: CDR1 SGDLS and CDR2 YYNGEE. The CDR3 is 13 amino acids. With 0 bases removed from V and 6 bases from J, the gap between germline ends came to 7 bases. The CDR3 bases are TGTGCCAGCAGCGTAGGAGGTAGCAATGAGCAGTTCTCC. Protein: CASSVGGSNEQFS.

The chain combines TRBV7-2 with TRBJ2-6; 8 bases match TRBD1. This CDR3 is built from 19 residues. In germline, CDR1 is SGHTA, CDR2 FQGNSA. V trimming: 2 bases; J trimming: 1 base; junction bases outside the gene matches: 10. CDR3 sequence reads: CASSLKTGALSSGANVLTF. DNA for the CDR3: TGTGCCAGCAGCTTAAAGACAGGGGCTCTGTCTTCTGGGGCCAACGTCCTGACTTTC.

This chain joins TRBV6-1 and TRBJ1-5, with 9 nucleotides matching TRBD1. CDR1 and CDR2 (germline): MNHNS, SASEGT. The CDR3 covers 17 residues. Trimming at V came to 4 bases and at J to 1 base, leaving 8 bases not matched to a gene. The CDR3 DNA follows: TGTGCCAGCAGTGGATTACAGGGGGCGCGAAGCAATCAGCCCCAGCATTTT. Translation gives CASSGLQGARSNQPQHF.